One and the same sample provided the 18 T cell receptor beta chains below, sequenced in a study of spatial heterogeneity in lung cancer. TCRdb independently ran MiXCR on the 5' RACE reads; one entry per CDR3 protein. The sample consists of around 60,000 distinct CDR3 sequences, 7.5% to 8.5% of them appearing once. Time point defined: sample taken at primary tumor resection. Unsorted samples of tumor, nontumor lung or frozen PBMC had their whole RNA sequenced. The sequencing used PBMCs, collected at surgery. The receptors come from a female donor with early-stage non-small cell lung cancer.

This clonotype occurred many times. The chain recombines TRBV9 with TRBJ1-5, with 8 bases fitting TRBD1. Germline V lookup: CDR1 SGDLS, CDR2 YYNGEE. The junction had 5 bases not matched to a gene; V was cut back by 4 bases and J by 5 bases. The CDR3 length is 14 residues. DNA of the CDR3: TGTGCCAGCAGCCCCGGGACAGGACATCAGCCCCAGCATTTT. This codes for CASSPGTGHQPQHF.

This clonotype showed up many times. The V and J genes are TRBV9 and TRBJ2-1, with 7 bases matching TRBD1. With V trimmed by 4 bases and J by 8 bases, 15 bases remained unmatched. The germline CDR1 and CDR2 sequences are SGDLS and YYNGEE. The CDR3 has 16 residues. CDR3 region: CASSLKRDRVVDEQFF. The CDR3 DNA reads TGTGCCAGCAGCCTTAAGAGGGACAGAGTGGTTGATGAGCAGTTCTTC.

This clonotype is termed medium-sized. The V gene is TRBV27, the J gene TRBJ2-1; TRBD2 matches at 11 bases. The CDR3 totals 15 residues. V lost 1 base and J lost 9; bases outside the gene matches: 5. In germline, CDR1 is MNHEY, CDR2 SMNVEV (reference sequence). CDR3 DNA sequence: TGTGCCAGCAGTTTATTAGCGGGAGGGCCCGGTGAGCAGTTCTTC. Its translation: CASSLLAGGPGEQFF.

This clonotype occurred a few times. The chain carries TRBV7-2 and TRBJ2-5, with D perhaps given as TRBD1 or TRBD2 (5 bases each). V lost 6 bases, J lost 4 bases, and 15 bases lay in between. The CDR3 has 14 residues. Looked up from germline, CDR1 is SGHTA and CDR2 is FQGNSA. As DNA, the CDR3 is TGTGCCAGCAGATTCGGGACGGAAAGAGAGACCCAGTACTTC. This codes for CASRFGTERETQYF.

This clonotype came up many times. V gene TRBV12-3 or TRBV12-4 combines with J gene TRBJ2-7, with a possible D match to TRBD2 (5 bases). This CDR3 has 14 residues. V lost 7 bases and J 2 bases, leaving 15 bases between the germline ends. The CDR3 region is CASTPGLETYEQYF. DNA for the CDR3: TGTGCCAGCACCCCCGGACTTGAAACCTACGAGCAGTACTTC.

Ten or more counts support this clonotype. Here the CDR3 reads CSAHRQILAKNIQYF. Written as DNA, the CDR3 is TGCAGTGCTCACCGACAGATTCTAGCCAAAAACATTCAGTACTTC. V gene TRBV20-1 combines with J gene TRBJ2-4; the D gene is possibly TRBD1 (5 bases). Looked up from germline, CDR1 is DFQATT and CDR2 is SNEGSKA (reference sequence). This CDR3 region has 15 residues. Trimming removed 5 bases at V and 0 bases at J, with 14 bases between.

This clonotype was recorded at least ten times. The chain couples TRBV20-1 to TRBJ1-1; 7 nucleotides agree with TRBD1. Germline lookup yields CDR1 DFQATT and CDR2 SNEGSKA (reference sequence). V shed 0 bases and J 8 bases; nucleotides not matched to a gene: 9. CDR3 length: 14 residues. CDR3 in DNA: TGCAGTGCTAGAGATCCTTCAAGGGGGCGCGAAGCTTTCTTT. Its translation: CSARDPSRGREAFF.

The rearrangement joins TRBV2 to TRBJ1-3; D is possibly TRBD1 (5 bases). V gave up 2 bases and J gave up 4 bases, with 18 bases separating them. The CDR3 loop spans 17 amino acids. Germline V gene lookup returns CDR1 SNHLY and CDR2 FYNNEI. As DNA, the CDR3 is TGTGCCAGCAGTGAATCAAAGTACCAGGGTCAAGGAAACACCATATATTTT. Its protein product is CASSESKYQGQGNTIYF.

This clonotype was seen at least ten times. The chain employs TRBV28 and TRBJ1-2, with TRBD1 identical over 11 bases. The V segment lost 8 bases and the J segment 8 bases; nucleotides outside the gene matches: 4. The CDR3 has 12 residues. Germline CDR1 and CDR2: MDHEN and SYDVKM. The DNA for the CDR3 is TGTGCCAGCGGACAGGGGGCAGGGGGCTACACCTTC. This codes for CASGQGAGGYTF.

This clonotype was recorded many times. The rearrangement links TRBV5-1 to TRBJ1-6; 10 nucleotides align to TRBD1. Germline loops: CDR1 SGHRS, CDR2 YFSETQ. This CDR3 has 17 amino acids. Trimming at V came to 4 bases and at J to 8 bases, leaving 12 bases not matched to a gene. In nucleotides, the CDR3 is TGCGCCAGCAGCAATCCGGGACAGGGGATCCCCGATTCACCCCTCCACTTT. Translating gives CASSNPGQGIPDSPLHF.

V usage is TRBV7-7 and J usage is TRBJ1-5; the D gene is possibly TRBD1 (5 bases). The CDR3 has 11 amino acids. Germline V gives CDR1 SSHAT, CDR2 FNYEAQ (reference sequence). The CDR3 spells CAIRDVRPQHF. The CDR3 coding sequence is TGTGCTATCCGGGACGTCCGGCCCCAGCATTTT.

The rearrangement joins TRBV10-2 to TRBJ2-7, with 10 positions matching TRBD1. Germline V gene data show CDR1 as WSHSY and CDR2 as SAAADI. This CDR3 spans 15 amino acids. Trimming removed 0 bases from V and 4 bases from J; junction bases left unmatched: 3. The CDR3 here is CASSESAGQGYEQYF. The CDR3 region has the DNA TGCGCCAGCAGTGAGTCGGCGGGACAGGGGTACGAGCAGTACTTC.

This clonotype showed up just a few times. V is TRBV6-2 or TRBV6-3 and J is TRBJ2-7; 7 nucleotides agree with TRBD2. With 6 bases clipped from V and 4 bases from J, the junction kept 21 bases outside the gene matches. This CDR3 spans 18 amino acids. The germline gives CDR1 MNHEY, CDR2 SVGEGT. Here the CDR3 reads CASSHHPSDGLVVYEQYF. CDR3 DNA: TGTGCCAGCAGCCACCACCCTTCCGACGGACTAGTCGTATACGAGCAGTACTTC.

A word on this clonotype: This may be a read error: a much more frequent sequence differs by one nucleotide. The V and J genes are TRBV28 and TRBJ1-1; D is undetermined. The germline V and J ends were trimmed by 6 bases and 1 base, with 12 bases remaining between them. The germline CDR1 and CDR2 sequences are MDHEN and SYDVKM. CDR3 size: 14 residues. CDR3 residues: CASSPTNQNTEAFF. DNA for the CDR3: TGTGCCAGCAGCCCGACGAATCAGAACACTGAAGCTTTCTTT.

This clonotype was seen ten or more times. The chain carries TRBV29-1 and TRBJ2-3; perhaps D is TRBD1 or TRBD2 (5 bases each). Germline CDR1 SQVTM, CDR2 ANQGSEA. V gave up 4 bases and J gave up 4 bases, with 9 bases separating them. This CDR3 contains 12 residues. Written as DNA, the CDR3 is TGCAGCGTTGGTAGGGGAGCAGATACGCAGTATTTT. This translates into CSVGRGADTQYF.

V gene TRBV5-1 combines with J gene TRBJ2-7; D could derive from TRBD1 or TRBD2 (5 bases each). In germline, CDR1 is SGHRS, CDR2 YFSETQ. CDR3 length: 17 amino acids. V lost 0 bases, J lost 3 bases, and 19 bases lay in between. DNA of the CDR3: TGCGCCAGCAGCTTGGGGTATCCCGGGACCCACTTCTACGAGCAGTACTTC. Its protein is CASSLGYPGTHFYEQYF.

The chain joins TRBV6-6 to TRBJ1-5; D is uncertain. In germline, CDR1 is MNHNY, CDR2 SVGAGI (reference sequence). The CDR3 covers 14 residues. The ends were cut back, 0 bases at V and 5 bases at J, with 8 bases in the middle. CDR3 amino acids: CASSYSTRDQPQHF. The CDR3 region has the DNA TGTGCCAGCAGTTACTCGACCAGAGATCAGCCCCAGCATTTT.

V gene TRBV20-1 combines with J gene TRBJ2-7; 7 bases align to TRBD1. V was clipped by 0 bases and J by 1 base; unmatched bases: 6. CDR3 length: 15 amino acids. Germline lookup yields CDR1 DFQATT and CDR2 SNEGSKA (reference sequence). This CDR3 is CSARDGTAFSYEQYF. CDR3 nucleotides: TGCAGTGCTAGAGACGGGACAGCGTTTTCCTACGAGCAGTACTTC.